This T cell receptor beta chain was observed in a study of cytomegalovirus exposure and HLA in healthy donors. Vbeta (60) and Jbeta (13) primers were used in the PCR. Clones were sequenced by immunoSEQ multiplex PCR, and TCRdb holds only the in-frame ones, with some missing. Found here are about 150,000 clones, 75% of them singletons; the top ten hold approximately 10%. Worth noting for this clone: The antigen is not known.

Notes on the study in general: The presence/absence work took it that sequencing depth was about the same across donors. Among donors in an Asian-associated ancestry cluster, a later analysis reportedly found fewer N-insertions than the roughly 610-donor mean. TCR beta chain V- and J-gene trimming was linked, in a later analysis, to a missense variant in DCLRE1C.

The CDR3 runs to 16 residues. The germline CDR1 and CDR2 sequences are ENHRY and SYGVKD. V trimming: 6 bases; J trimming: 1 base; junction bases outside the gene matches: 10. The sample consisted of PBMCs. The rearrangement links TRBV10-3 to TRBJ2-7, with TRBD1 identical over 9 bases. The sequence was obtained from a young man in good health and CMV-seropositive. The CDR3 region is CAISATGTGLSYEQYF. As DNA, the CDR3 is TGTGCCATCAGCGCCACCGGGACAGGGCTTTCCTACGAGCAGTACTTC.